This T cell receptor beta chain was sequenced during a study of shared clonotypes between healthy human individuals. Study in general: Donor ages ranged 18 to 49 years: a couple of women, three men. Study observations and caveats: The sampled material consisted only of blood, and tissue repertoires are likely to differ.

The V end lost 2 bases, the J end lost 4 bases, and 11 bases lay between the germline ends. CDR1 is MDHEN and CDR2 is SYDVKM in the germline V gene. CDR3 length: 14 amino acids. Sequencing on ten immunoSEQ deep assay plates was performed for unsorted PBMC DNA. The table came from immunoSEQ multiplex PCR; TCRdb's copy has only in-frame clones and leaves some out. The sample has about 560,000 clones, 70% to 80% seen once. All of the donors resided in Nashville, Tennessee, and each was a Caucasian adult. This clone was detected only a few times. Its antigen is unidentified. The chain employs TRBV28 and TRBJ1-2; D remains ambiguous. Sequenced material: PBMCs. The sequence was obtained from a woman in her thirties or forties in good health. Some clones in this sample may be carry-over from other donors' samples. DNA of the CDR3: TGTGCCAGCAGTTTAATTCGGCGACTCTATGGCTACACCTTC. Its translation is CASSLIRRLYGYTF.